A single sample is the source of the 31 T cell receptor beta chains below, sequenced in a study of shared clonotypes between healthy human individuals. Terminally differentiated effector memory CD45RA+ cells were excluded from the naive CD8 cells, which were CD45RO-negative and positively selected for CCR7. Repertoires were generated with immunoSEQ multiplex PCR, while TCRdb's copy carries only in-frame clones and drops some. The data show more than 2 million clones, approximately 94% seen once. What was sequenced was naive CD8+ T cells sorted from blood. The receptors were sampled from a man aged 18 to 29 in good health.

The chain has TRBV9 and TRBJ2-5; 7 bases align to TRBD2. The CDR3 runs 15 residues. Germline CDR1 and CDR2: SGDLS and YYNGEE. V lost 3 bases and J lost 4; bases outside the gene matches: 9. DNA of the CDR3: TGTGCCAGCAGCGCCGGGGGAGGGAGCGGAGAGACCCAGTACTTC. Protein: CASSAGGGSGETQYF.

This chain links TRBV27 with TRBJ1-4; D might be TRBD1 (5 bases). The CDR3 has 15 residues. Germline CDR1 MNHEY, CDR2 SMNVEV (reference sequence). The V gene lost 3 bases and the J gene lost 7 bases, with 15 bases spanning the gap. This chain's CDR3 is CASSFRPPGGEKLFF. The CDR3 nucleotides read TGTGCCAGCAGTTTCCGGCCTCCCGGGGGTGAAAAACTGTTTTTT.

The chain is built from TRBV10-3 and TRBJ2-3; 10 bases agree with TRBD2. The CDR3 consists of 16 residues. With 0 bases clipped from V and 4 bases from J, the junction kept 4 bases outside the gene matches. Germline V gives CDR1 ENHRY, CDR2 SYGVKD. The CDR3 region is CAISESGLAGADTQYF. The CDR3, as DNA: TGTGCCATCAGTGAGTCAGGGCTAGCGGGAGCAGATACGCAGTATTTT.

As to this clone: Other DNA sequences in this sample translate to the same CDR3. The chain combines TRBV7-8 with TRBJ2-7; possibly TRBD2 for D (5 bases). This CDR3 has 12 amino acids. Trimming removed 5 bases at V and 4 bases at J, with 9 bases between. Germline loops: CDR1 SGHVS, CDR2 FQNEAQ. CDR3 DNA sequence: TGTGCCAGCAGCCCCTCGGGGTACGAGCAGTACTTC. Its protein is CASSPSGYEQYF. The full variable domain, with the rest looked up from reference TRBV7-8 and TRBJ2-7, is GAGVSQSPRYKVAKRGQDVALRCDPISGHVSLFWYQQALGQGPEFLTYFQNEAQLDKSGLPSDRFFAERPEGSVSTLKIQRTQQEDSAVYLCASSPSGYEQYFGPGTRLTVT.

The V and J genes are TRBV4-1 and TRBJ2-5; possible D gene TRBD1, 6 bases. CDR1 is MGHRA, CDR2 YSYEKL, per germline. The CDR3 has 15 amino acids. The ends were cut back, 1 base at V and 4 bases at J, with 13 bases in the middle. CDR3 DNA sequence: TGCGCCAGCAGCCAAGTGGCAGGGGCACGAGAGACCCAGTACTTC. Translated, it gives CASSQVAGARETQYF.

The chain combines TRBV9 with TRBJ1-1, with unresolved D. This CDR3 is built from 14 residues. V was cut by 3 bases and J by 1 base, with 10 bases left in between. Germline-derived CDR1 and CDR2 are SGDLS and YYNGEE. The CDR3 bases are TGTGCCAGCAGCGCGGGCGAAAGGAACACTGAAGCTTTCTTT. Translated, it gives CASSAGERNTEAFF.

The J gene is TRBJ2-1, the V gene TRBV27, with D perhaps TRBD1 (6 bases). Germline loops: CDR1 MNHEY, CDR2 SMNVEV (reference sequence). The V end was cut by 8 bases, the J end by 7 bases, with 9 bases between. The CDR3 contains 11 residues. The CDR3 loop is CASRGGNEQFF. CDR3 nucleotides: TGTGCCAGCCGAGGGGGTAATGAGCAGTTCTTC.

This clone was observed a single time. This chain links TRBV19 with TRBJ2-5; 7 positions agree with TRBD1. Trimming cost V 9 bases and J 2 bases; bases outside gene matches: 9. This CDR3 comprises 14 residues. Germline V gene lookup returns CDR1 LNHDA and CDR2 SQIVND (reference sequence). The CDR3 DNA follows: TGTGCCAGCCTAGAAACAGGGGATCAAGAGACCCAGTACTTC. Its translation: CASLETGDQETQYF.

V is TRBV27 and J is TRBJ1-1; TRBD1 matches 7 bases. Trimming at V came to 7 bases and at J to 4 bases, leaving 6 bases not matched to a gene. This CDR3 has 13 amino acids. Germline CDR1 MNHEY, CDR2 SMNVEV (reference sequence). The CDR3 protein is CASTMTGSTEAFF. As DNA, the CDR3 is TGTGCCAGCACCATGACAGGGAGCACTGAAGCTTTCTTT.

This chain links TRBV9 with TRBJ2-1, with D tentatively TRBD1 or TRBD2 (5 bases each). The CDR3 totals 17 residues. The V end was cut by 4 bases, the J end by 4 bases, with 21 bases between. Germline V CDR1 and CDR2: SGDLS, YYNGEE. The CDR3 DNA is TGTGCCAGCAGCAGCCGGGACCACTCCTCCTCATACAATGAGCAGTTCTTC. Encoded protein: CASSSRDHSSSYNEQFF. Filled out from reference TRBV9 and TRBJ2-1, the complete variable domain reads DSGVTQTPKHLITATGQRVTLRCSPRSGDLSVYWYQQSLDQGLQFLIQYYNGEERAKGNILERFSAQQFPDLHSELNLSSLELGDSALYFCASSSRDHSSSYNEQFFGPGTRLTVL.

The chain links TRBV19 to TRBJ1-5, with D unclear. The CDR3 consists of 13 residues. CDR1 and CDR2 (germline): LNHDA, SQIVND (reference sequence). V was cut by 3 bases and J by 4 bases, with 7 bases left in between. In DNA, the CDR3 is TGTGCCAGTAGTATTGGGGAAAATCAGCCCCAGCATTTT. Its protein product is CASSIGENQPQHF.

The chain employs TRBV30 and TRBJ2-7; TRBD2 might be the D (5 bases). V dropped 2 bases and J dropped 3 bases, with 11 bases sitting between them. The germline V gene has CDR1 GTSNPN and CDR2 SVGIG (reference sequence). This CDR3 comprises 13 residues. The chain's CDR3 is CAWSSSSNYEQYF. Written as DNA, the CDR3 is TGTGCCTGGAGTTCGTCTAGCAACTACGAGCAGTACTTC.

This rearrangement joins TRBV6-6 to TRBJ2-7; D possibly corresponds to TRBD2 (6 bases). CDR1 MNHNY and CDR2 SVGAGI come from the germline V gene (reference sequence). Trimming pared 11 bases from V and 6 bases from J, leaving 17 bases between. This CDR3 spans 12 amino acids. The chain's CDR3 is CAWGDEVGEQYF. The CDR3, as DNA: TGTGCCTGGGGGGACGAGGTTGGCGAGCAGTACTTC.

Remarks on this clone: Other DNA sequences in the same sample also yield this CDR3. The chain employs TRBV9 and TRBJ2-7; 8 bases match TRBD1. Germline trimming cut 0 bases from V and 3 bases from J; bases unmatched to any gene: 2. The CDR3 is made up of 14 amino acids. CDR1 and CDR2 (germline): SGDLS, YYNGEE. CDR3 coding DNA: TGTGCCAGCAGCGTAGACACAGGGGGCTACGAGCAGTACTTC. This codes for CASSVDTGGYEQYF.

This clone was found a few times. In the same sample, other DNA sequences code for this CDR3. The chain uses TRBV27 and TRBJ1-2; perhaps TRBD1 as D (5 bases). V shed 4 bases and J shed 2 bases, with 5 bases lying between them. This CDR3 has 12 residues. In germline, CDR1 is MNHEY, CDR2 SMNVEV (reference sequence). This CDR3 reads CASSSGNYGYTF. The CDR3 bases are TGTGCCAGCAGTTCAGGGAACTATGGCTACACCTTC.

About this clone itself: The sample has other DNA sequences that encode this CDR3 too. This chain connects TRBV27 to TRBJ1-2; D may be TRBD1 (5 bases). CDR3 length equals 14 residues. Germline CDR1 and CDR2: MNHEY and SMNVEV (reference sequence). Between the trimmed V and J ends, which lost 3 bases and 0 bases, there was a span of 8 bases. The CDR3 spells CASSLQGPNYGYTF. DNA of the CDR3: TGTGCCAGCAGTTTGCAGGGACCTAACTATGGCTACACCTTC.

The chain employs TRBV10-1 and TRBJ2-1; possibly TRBD1 or TRBD2 for D (5 bases each). Trimming pared 6 bases from V and 0 bases from J, leaving 27 bases between. The CDR3 length is 20 residues. Germline V gives CDR1 WNHNN, CDR2 SYGVQD (reference sequence). This chain's CDR3 is CASRGRRIHSLACSYNEQFF. In nucleotides, the CDR3 is TGCGCCAGCAGGGGACGGAGGATACACTCTCTTGCCTGCTCCTACAATGAGCAGTTCTTC.

Concerning this clone itself: Different DNA sequences within this sample yield the same CDR3. The genes are TRBV6-5 and TRBJ2-2; D is unclear. Per germline, CDR1 MNHEY and CDR2 SVGAGI. The CDR3 consists of 14 residues. The V and J ends lost 0 bases and 5 bases respectively, with 7 bases between them. The CDR3 nucleotides are TGTGCCAGCAGTTACTCGACCGTTACCGGGGAGCTGTTTTTT. Its translation: CASSYSTVTGELFF.

Remarks on this clone: Distinct nucleotide sequences in the sample also encode this CDR3. This chain links TRBV14 with TRBJ2-7, with 7 bases matching TRBD1. The CDR3 sequence is 13 residues long. Losses at the gene ends were 3 bases for V and 2 bases for J; bases not matched to a gene: 1. Germline-derived CDR1 and CDR2 are SGHDN and FVKESK. The CDR3 DNA reads TGTGCCAGCAGCCATGGGACAGCCTACGAGCAGTACTTC. As protein: CASSHGTAYEQYF.

The chain carries TRBV30 and TRBJ1-5, with D perhaps matching TRBD1 (5 bases). Germline V gene lookup returns CDR1 GTSNPN and CDR2 SVGIG (reference sequence). The length of the CDR3 is 14 residues. The V end was cut by 0 bases, the J end by 4 bases, with 10 bases between. CDR3 sequence (DNA): TGTGCCTGGAGTGTGGGGCAGAATAATCAGCCCCAGCATTTT. This encodes CAWSVGQNNQPQHF.

The rearrangement joins TRBV5-4 to TRBJ2-5; D is unresolved. Trimming took 2 bases from V and 3 from J, leaving 8 bases between them. The CDR3 covers 13 residues. Germline-derived CDR1 and CDR2 are SGHNT and YYREEE (reference sequence). The CDR3 is CASSFNLEETQYF. CDR3 sequence (DNA): TGTGCCAGCAGCTTTAACCTTGAAGAGACCCAGTACTTC.

This chain connects TRBV4-1 to TRBJ1-6; no reliable D call. CDR1 MGHRA and CDR2 YSYEKL come from the germline V gene. Trimming pared 2 bases from V and 9 bases from J, leaving 17 bases between. The length of the CDR3 is 16 residues. CDR3 in DNA: TGCGCCAGCAGCCAAATTAGACTTGGGGTTGGTTCACCCCTCCACTTT. As protein: CASSQIRLGVGSPLHF.

On this clone: This same CDR3 is encoded by further DNA sequences in the sample. J is TRBJ1-1 and V is TRBV5-4, with D possibly TRBD1 on 5 matching bases. This CDR3 has 13 residues. V was pared by 0 bases and J by 5 bases, with 8 bases between. Germline V gene lookup returns CDR1 SGHNT and CDR2 YYREEE (reference sequence). CDR3: CASSLDRGTEAFF. CDR3 bases: TGTGCCAGCAGCTTGGATAGGGGAACTGAAGCTTTCTTT.

The V call is TRBV9, the J call TRBJ2-2, with D perhaps matching TRBD1 or TRBD2 (5 bases each). This CDR3 region has 17 residues. The V end lost 0 bases, the J end lost 7 bases, and 19 bases lay between the germline ends. CDR1 and CDR2 (germline): SGDLS, YYNGEE. For the CDR3, the DNA is TGTGCCAGCAGCGTAGAAGGGCGGGCAGGGTTCGGCGGGGAGCTGTTTTTT. Its protein is CASSVEGRAGFGGELFF.

The V call is TRBV19, the J call TRBJ1-1; D gene ambiguous. This CDR3 contains 14 residues. The V end was cut by 4 bases, the J end by 4 bases, with 13 bases between. From germline, CDR1 is LNHDA and CDR2 SQIVND (reference sequence). In nucleotides, the CDR3 is TGTGCCAGTAGTAGTCAGGAGAGGAGCACTGAAGCTTTCTTT. Protein: CASSSQERSTEAFF.

CDR3 sequence reads: CATGSGGGGTDTQYF. DNA for the CDR3: TGTGCCACGGGAAGTGGGGGAGGGGGCACAGATACGCAGTATTTT. The rearrangement links TRBV27 to TRBJ2-3, with 7 positions matching TRBD2. There are 15 residues in the CDR3. V shed 10 bases, J shed 1 base, and the junction held 11 bases outside the gene matches. Per germline, CDR1 MNHEY and CDR2 SMNVEV (reference sequence).

The chain uses TRBV27 and TRBJ2-3, with D possibly being TRBD1 or TRBD2 (5 bases each). The CDR3 has 15 residues. CDR1 is MNHEY, CDR2 SMNVEV, per germline (reference sequence). Trimming stripped 6 bases from V and 2 bases from J, with 15 bases between. The CDR3 sequence is CASRLAGTFTDTQYF. CDR3 coding DNA: TGTGCCAGCAGGCTAGCCGGGACCTTCACAGATACGCAGTATTTT.

On this clone: Since no conserved phenylalanine or tryptophan closes the CDR3, a read error is the likely cause. The limits of the CDR3 on the DNA are not certain, so only TCRdb's listed CDR3 is given. The chain has TRBV5-1 and TRBJ1-4; no check of the table's D call, TRBD1, against the DNA was made. Per the germline V gene, CDR1 is SGHRS and CDR2 is YFSETQ. The CDR3 adds up to 10 amino acids, both ends counted. The CDR3 spells CASSLTGKSV.

The rearrangement uses TRBV25-1 and TRBJ1-1, with D hard to call. The CDR3 has 13 residues. Germline V gene lookup returns CDR1 MGHDK and CDR2 SYGVNS. V was cut by 6 bases and J by 2 bases, with 10 bases left in between. CDR3 sequence (DNA): TGTGCCAGCAGGGCTACTGCTAACACTGAAGCTTTCTTT. Its protein product is CASRATANTEAFF.

The genes are TRBV6-6 and TRBJ1-2, with D maybe TRBD1 (5 bases). There are 15 residues in the CDR3. Trimming pared 7 bases from V and 4 bases from J, leaving 19 bases between. The germline V gene has CDR1 MNHNY and CDR2 SVGAGI (reference sequence). In nucleotides, the CDR3 is TGTGCCAGCACTCTCCCTGGGGGTTATCTCTATGGCTACACCTTC. Its protein is CASTLPGGYLYGYTF.

J is TRBJ2-7 and V is TRBV21-1. TRBV21-1 counts as a pseudogene. This CDR3 has 18 amino acids. In DNA form, the CDR3 reads TGTGCCAGCAGCAAAGTAGTCAGTCTATTGTTTAGCTCCTACGAGCAGTACTTC. This encodes CASSKVVSLLFSSYEQYF.